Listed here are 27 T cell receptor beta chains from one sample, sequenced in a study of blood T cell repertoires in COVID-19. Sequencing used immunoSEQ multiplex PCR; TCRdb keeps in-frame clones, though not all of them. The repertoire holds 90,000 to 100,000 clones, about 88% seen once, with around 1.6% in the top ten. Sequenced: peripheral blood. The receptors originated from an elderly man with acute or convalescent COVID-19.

Here the CDR3 reads CASSLEGAGGGEQYF. The CDR3 DNA reads TGTGCCAGCAGCTTAGAGGGGGCCGGGGGCGGCGAGCAGTACTTC. The V gene is TRBV7-2, the J gene TRBJ2-7, with D possibly matching TRBD1 (7 bases). CDR1 and CDR2 (germline): SGHTA, FQGNSA. V was trimmed by 1 base and J by 6 bases, leaving 16 bases between them. The CDR3 contains 15 residues.

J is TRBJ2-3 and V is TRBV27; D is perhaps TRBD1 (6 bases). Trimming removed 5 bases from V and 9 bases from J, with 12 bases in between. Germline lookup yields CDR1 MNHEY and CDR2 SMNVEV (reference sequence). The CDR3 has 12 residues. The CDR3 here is CASSQYRDTQYF. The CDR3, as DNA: TGTGCCAGCAGTCAATACAGGGACACGCAGTATTTT.

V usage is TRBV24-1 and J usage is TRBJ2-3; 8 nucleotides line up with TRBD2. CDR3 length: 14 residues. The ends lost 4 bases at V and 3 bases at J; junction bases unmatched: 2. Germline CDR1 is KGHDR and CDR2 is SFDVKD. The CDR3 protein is CATSEGLVTDTQYF. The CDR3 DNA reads TGTGCCACCAGTGAGGGACTAGTAACAGATACGCAGTATTTT.

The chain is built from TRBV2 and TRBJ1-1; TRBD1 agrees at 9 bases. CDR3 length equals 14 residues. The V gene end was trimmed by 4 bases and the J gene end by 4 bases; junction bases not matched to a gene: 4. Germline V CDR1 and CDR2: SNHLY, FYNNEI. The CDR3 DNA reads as TGTGCCAGCAGTGTACAGGGGGCTATCACTGAAGCTTTCTTT. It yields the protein CASSVQGAITEAFF. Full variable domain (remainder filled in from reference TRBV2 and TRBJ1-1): EPEVTQTPSHQVTQMGQEVILRCVPISNHLYFYWYRQILGQKVEFLVSFYNNEISEKSEIFDDQFSVERPDGSNFTLKIRSTKLEDSAMYFCASSVQGAITEAFFGQGTRLTVV.

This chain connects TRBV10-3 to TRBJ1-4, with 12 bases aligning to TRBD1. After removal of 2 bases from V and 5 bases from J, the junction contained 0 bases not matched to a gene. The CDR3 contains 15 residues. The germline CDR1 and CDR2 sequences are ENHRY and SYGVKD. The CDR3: CAISEGTGGNEKLFF. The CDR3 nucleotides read TGTGCCATCAGTGAGGGGACAGGGGGCAATGAAAAACTGTTTTTT.

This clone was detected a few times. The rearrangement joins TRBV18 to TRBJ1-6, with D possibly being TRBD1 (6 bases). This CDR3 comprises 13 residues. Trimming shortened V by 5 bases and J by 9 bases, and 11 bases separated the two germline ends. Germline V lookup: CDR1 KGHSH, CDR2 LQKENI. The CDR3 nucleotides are TGTGCCAGCTCATCGACGGACAGTTCACCCCTCCACTTT. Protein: CASSSTDSSPLHF.

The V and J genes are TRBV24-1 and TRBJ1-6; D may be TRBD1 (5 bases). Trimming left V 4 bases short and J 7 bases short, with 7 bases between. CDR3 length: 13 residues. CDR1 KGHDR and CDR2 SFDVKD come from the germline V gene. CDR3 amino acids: CATSEPGNSPLHF. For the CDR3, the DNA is TGTGCCACCAGTGAACCAGGGAATTCACCCCTCCACTTT.

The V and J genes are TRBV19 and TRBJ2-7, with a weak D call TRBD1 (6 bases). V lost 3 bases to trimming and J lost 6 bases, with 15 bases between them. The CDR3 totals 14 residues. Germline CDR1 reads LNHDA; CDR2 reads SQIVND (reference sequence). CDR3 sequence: CASSMNRVPIEQYF. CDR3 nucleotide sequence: TGTGCCAGTAGTATGAACAGGGTCCCAATCGAGCAGTACTTC. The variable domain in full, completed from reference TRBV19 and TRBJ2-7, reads DGGITQSPKYLFRKEGQNVTLSCEQNLNHDAMYWYRQDPGQGLRLIYYSQIVNDFQKGDIAEGYSVSREKKESFPLTVTSAQKNPTAFYLCASSMNRVPIEQYFGPGTRLTVT.

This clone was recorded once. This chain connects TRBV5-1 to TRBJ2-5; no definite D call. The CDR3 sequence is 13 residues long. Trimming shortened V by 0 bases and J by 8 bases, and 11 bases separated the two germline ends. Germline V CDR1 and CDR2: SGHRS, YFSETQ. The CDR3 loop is CASSLDGPGTQYF. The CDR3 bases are TGCGCCAGCAGCTTGGATGGGCCCGGAACCCAGTACTTC.

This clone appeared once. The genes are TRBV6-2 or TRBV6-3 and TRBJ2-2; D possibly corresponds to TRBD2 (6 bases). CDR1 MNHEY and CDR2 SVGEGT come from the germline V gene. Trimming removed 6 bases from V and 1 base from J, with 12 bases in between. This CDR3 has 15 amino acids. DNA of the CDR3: TGTGCCAGCAGCCAGACCGGGAGGAACACCGGGGAGCTGTTTTTT. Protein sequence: CASSQTGRNTGELFF.

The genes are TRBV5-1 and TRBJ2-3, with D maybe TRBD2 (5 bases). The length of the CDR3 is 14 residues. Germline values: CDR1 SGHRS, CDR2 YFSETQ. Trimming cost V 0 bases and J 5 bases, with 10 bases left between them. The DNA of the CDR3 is TGCGCCAGCAGCTTGGACGGGATTGGAGATACGCAGTATTTT. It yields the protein CASSLDGIGDTQYF.

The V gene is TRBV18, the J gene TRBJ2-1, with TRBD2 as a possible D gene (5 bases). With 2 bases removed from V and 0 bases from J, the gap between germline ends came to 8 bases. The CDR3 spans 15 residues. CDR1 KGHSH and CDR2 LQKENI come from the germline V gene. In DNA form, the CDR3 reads TGTGCCAGCTCACCAGGGGAGAGCTCCTACAATGAGCAGTTCTTC. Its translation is CASSPGESSYNEQFF.

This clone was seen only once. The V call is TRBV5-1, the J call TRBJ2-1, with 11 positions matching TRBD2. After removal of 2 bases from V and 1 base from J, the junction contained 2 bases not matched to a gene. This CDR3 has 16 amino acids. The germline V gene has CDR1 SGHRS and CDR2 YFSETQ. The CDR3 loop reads CASSFSSGRSYNEQFF. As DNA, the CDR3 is TGCGCCAGCAGCTTTTCTAGCGGGAGGTCCTACAATGAGCAGTTCTTC.

CDR3 nucleotide sequence: TGTGCCAGCCGGGGGAGCGGCGTCCCCTGGACAGATACGCAGTATTTT. The encoded protein is CASRGSGVPWTDTQYF. The V and J genes are TRBV6-4 and TRBJ2-3, with D possibly matching TRBD2 (6 bases). The CDR3 is 16 amino acids. Looked up from germline, CDR1 is MRHNA and CDR2 is SNTAGT. Trimming removed 8 bases at V and 3 bases at J, with 21 bases between.

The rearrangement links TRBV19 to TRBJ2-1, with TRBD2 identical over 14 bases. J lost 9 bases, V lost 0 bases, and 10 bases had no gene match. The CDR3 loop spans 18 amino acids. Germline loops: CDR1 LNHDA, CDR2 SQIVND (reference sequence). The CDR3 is CASSIDRGTSGSGVEQFF. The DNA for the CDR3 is TGTGCCAGTAGTATAGATCGGGGGACTAGCGGGAGTGGAGTTGAGCAGTTCTTC.

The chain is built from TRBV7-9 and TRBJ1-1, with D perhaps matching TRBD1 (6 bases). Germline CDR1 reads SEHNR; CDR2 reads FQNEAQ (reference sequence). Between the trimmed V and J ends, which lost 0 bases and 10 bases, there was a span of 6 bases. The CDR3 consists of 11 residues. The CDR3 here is CASSLAGGAFF. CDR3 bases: TGTGCCAGCAGCTTAGCAGGGGGAGCTTTCTTT.

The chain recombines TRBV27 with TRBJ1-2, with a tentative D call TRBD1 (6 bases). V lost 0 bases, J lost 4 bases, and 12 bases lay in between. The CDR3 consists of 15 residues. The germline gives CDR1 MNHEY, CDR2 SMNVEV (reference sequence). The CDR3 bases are TGTGCCAGCAGTTTATCTGCAGGGGTTGGCTATGGCTACACCTTC. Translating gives CASSLSAGVGYGYTF.

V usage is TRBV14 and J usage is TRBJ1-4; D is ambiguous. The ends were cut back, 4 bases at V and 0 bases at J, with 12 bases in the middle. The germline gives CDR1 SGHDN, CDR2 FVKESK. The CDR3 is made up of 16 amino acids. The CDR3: CASSPKTLATNEKLFF. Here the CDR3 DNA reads TGTGCCAGCAGCCCAAAGACTCTTGCAACTAATGAAAAACTGTTTTTT.

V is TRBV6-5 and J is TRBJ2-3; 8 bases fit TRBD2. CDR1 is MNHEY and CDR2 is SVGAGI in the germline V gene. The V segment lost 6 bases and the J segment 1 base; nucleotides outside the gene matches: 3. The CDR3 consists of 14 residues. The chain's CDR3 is CASRPAGGTDTQYF. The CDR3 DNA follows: TGTGCCAGCAGACCAGCGGGGGGCACAGATACGCAGTATTTT.

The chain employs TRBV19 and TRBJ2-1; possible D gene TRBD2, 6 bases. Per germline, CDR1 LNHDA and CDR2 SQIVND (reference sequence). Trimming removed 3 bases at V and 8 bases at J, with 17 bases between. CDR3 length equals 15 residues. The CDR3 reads CASSIGRTNRDEQFF. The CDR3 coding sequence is TGTGCCAGTAGTATTGGCCGGACTAACCGGGATGAGCAGTTCTTC.

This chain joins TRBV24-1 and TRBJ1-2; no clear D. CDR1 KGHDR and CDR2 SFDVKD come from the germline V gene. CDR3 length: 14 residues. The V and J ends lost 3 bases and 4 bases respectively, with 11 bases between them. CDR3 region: CATSDPTTGYGYTF. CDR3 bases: TGTGCCACCAGTGATCCTACAACGGGCTATGGCTACACCTTC.

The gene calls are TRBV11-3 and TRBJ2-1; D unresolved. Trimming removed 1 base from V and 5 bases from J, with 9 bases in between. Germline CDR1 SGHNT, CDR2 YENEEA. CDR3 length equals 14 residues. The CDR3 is CASSLVSGDNEQFF. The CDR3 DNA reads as TGTGCCAGCAGCTTAGTTTCAGGTGACAATGAGCAGTTCTTC.

Here the CDR3 DNA reads TGTGCCAGCAGCGCCTCCGGGGTTAATGAAAAACTGTTTTTT. Translation: CASSASGVNEKLFF. This chain links TRBV7-9 with TRBJ1-4; D is undetermined. CDR3 size: 14 residues. The V end lost 5 bases, the J end lost 4 bases, and 11 bases lay between the germline ends. Germline CDR1 SEHNR, CDR2 FQNEAQ (reference sequence).

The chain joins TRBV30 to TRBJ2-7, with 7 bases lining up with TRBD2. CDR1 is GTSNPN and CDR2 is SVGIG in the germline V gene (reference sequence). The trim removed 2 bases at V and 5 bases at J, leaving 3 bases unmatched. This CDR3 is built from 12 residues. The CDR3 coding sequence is TGTGCCTGGAGTCGACGGGGGGACGAGCAGTACTTC. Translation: CAWSRRGDEQYF.

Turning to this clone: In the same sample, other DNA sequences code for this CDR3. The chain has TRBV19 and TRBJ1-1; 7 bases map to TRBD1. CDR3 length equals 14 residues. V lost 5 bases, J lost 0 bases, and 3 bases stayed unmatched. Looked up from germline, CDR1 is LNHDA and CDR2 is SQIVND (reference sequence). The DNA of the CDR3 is TGTGCCAGTAGTGTGACAGGGATGAACACTGAAGCTTTCTTT. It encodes CASSVTGMNTEAFF.

The CDR3 sequence is CASSSGTALTEAFF. The CDR3 nucleotides are TGTGCCAGCAGCTCTGGGACAGCCCTCACTGAAGCTTTCTTT. The rearrangement links TRBV28 to TRBJ1-1; 7 nucleotides agree with TRBD1. The CDR3 sequence is 14 residues long. Germline V gives CDR1 MDHEN, CDR2 SYDVKM. Trimming at V came to 6 bases and at J to 4 bases, leaving 8 bases not matched to a gene.

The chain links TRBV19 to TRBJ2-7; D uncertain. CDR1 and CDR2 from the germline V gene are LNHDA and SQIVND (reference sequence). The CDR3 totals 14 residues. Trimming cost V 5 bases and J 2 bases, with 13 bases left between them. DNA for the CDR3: TGTGCCAGTAGTGGGCAGAGAGACGCCTACGAGCAGTACTTC. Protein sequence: CASSGQRDAYEQYF. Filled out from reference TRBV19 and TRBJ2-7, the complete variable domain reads DGGITQSPKYLFRKEGQNVTLSCEQNLNHDAMYWYRQDPGQGLRLIYYSQIVNDFQKGDIAEGYSVSREKKESFPLTVTSAQKNPTAFYLCASSGQRDAYEQYFGPGTRLTVT.